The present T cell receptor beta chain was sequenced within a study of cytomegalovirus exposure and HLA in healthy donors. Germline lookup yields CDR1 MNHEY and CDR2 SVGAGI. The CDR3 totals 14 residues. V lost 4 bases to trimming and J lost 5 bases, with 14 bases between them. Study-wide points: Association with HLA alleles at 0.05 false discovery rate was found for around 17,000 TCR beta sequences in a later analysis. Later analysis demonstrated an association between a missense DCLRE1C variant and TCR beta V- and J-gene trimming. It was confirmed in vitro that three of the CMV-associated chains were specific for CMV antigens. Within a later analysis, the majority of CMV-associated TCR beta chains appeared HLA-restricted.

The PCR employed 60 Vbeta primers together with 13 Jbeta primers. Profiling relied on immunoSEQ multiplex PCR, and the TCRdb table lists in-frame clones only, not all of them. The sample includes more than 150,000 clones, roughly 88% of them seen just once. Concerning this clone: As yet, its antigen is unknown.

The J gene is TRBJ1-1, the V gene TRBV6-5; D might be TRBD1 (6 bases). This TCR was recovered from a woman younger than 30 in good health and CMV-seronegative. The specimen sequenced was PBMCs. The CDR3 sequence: CASSLTQGVTEAFF. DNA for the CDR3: TGTGCCAGCAGTTTGACACAGGGTGTAACTGAAGCTTTCTTT.